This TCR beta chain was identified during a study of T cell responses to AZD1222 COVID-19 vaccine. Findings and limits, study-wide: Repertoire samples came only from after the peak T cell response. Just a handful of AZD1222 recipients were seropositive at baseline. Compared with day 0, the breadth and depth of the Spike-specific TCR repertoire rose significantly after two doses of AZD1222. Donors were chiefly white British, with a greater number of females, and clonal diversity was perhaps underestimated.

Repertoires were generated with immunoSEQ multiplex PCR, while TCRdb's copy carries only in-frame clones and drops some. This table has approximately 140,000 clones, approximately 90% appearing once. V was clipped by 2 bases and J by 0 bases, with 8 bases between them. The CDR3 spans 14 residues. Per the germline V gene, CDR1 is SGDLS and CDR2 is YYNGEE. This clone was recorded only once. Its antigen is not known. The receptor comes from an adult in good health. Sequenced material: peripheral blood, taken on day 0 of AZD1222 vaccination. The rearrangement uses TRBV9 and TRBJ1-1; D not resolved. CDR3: CASSVGLLNTEAFF. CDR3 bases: TGTGCCAGCAGCGTCGGACTTCTGAACACTGAAGCTTTCTTT.